These T cell receptor beta chains were read from a single sample in a study of blood T cell repertoires in COVID-19. Repertoires were generated with immunoSEQ multiplex PCR, while TCRdb's copy carries only in-frame clones and drops some. The data contain some 75,000 clones, around 90% of them singletons. The sample was peripheral blood. The receptors originated from a human donor in a cohort sampled during active COVID-19. CDR3s include the opening cysteine and the closing phenylalanine or tryptophan. The D gene is left open where the match is weak. Expanded clones get a size class; other rows say once, few or many, or leave the size out.

>TRBV10-3|TRBJ1-1|TRBD1|.
TGTGCCATCAGTGACGGACAGGCCGTTGAAGCTTTCTTT
CAISDGQAVEAFF
>TRBV10-3|TRBJ1-6|TRBD1|few
TGTGCCATCAGGGACAGGGCGGCTAATTCACCCCTCCACTTT
CAIRDRAANSPLHF
>TRBV5-6|TRBJ2-1|TRBD1|.
TGTGCCAGCAGCTTAGGACAGGGGGGACACAATGAGCAGTTCTTC
CASSLGQGGHNEQFF
>TRBV19|TRBJ1-2|.|once
TGTGCCAGTACCACAACATGGCCCAGCGATGGCTACACCTTC
CASTTTWPSDGYTF
>TRBV29-1|TRBJ1-2|.|.
TGCAGCGTGCAGGCAGGAGGGTATGGCTACACCTTC
CSVQAGGYGYTF
>TRBV19|TRBJ1-4|TRBD1|.
TGTGCCAGTAGTATAGGCCCCCGCCCGGGACAGGGGGGAGAAAAACTGTTTTTT
CASSIGPRPGQGGEKLFF
>TRBV6-1|TRBJ2-3|TRBD1|.
TGTGCCAGCAGTGGAAGGACAGGGGAGAGCGTGGCAGATACGCAGTATTTT
CASSGRTGESVADTQYF
>TRBV28|TRBJ1-2|TRBD1|.
TGTGCCAGCAGTTCCGTTAATTCCGGGGACAGGGGATTTTATGGCTACACCTTC
CASSSVNSGDRGFYGYTF
>TRBV18|TRBJ2-7|TRBD1|.
TGTGCCAGCTCATCGATGCTTTTGGACAGGCTTTACTTC
CASSSMLLDRLYF
>TRBV5-1|TRBJ2-3|TRBD2|.
TGCGCCAGCAGCTTGGGACTAGCGGGCCGTAAGACAGATACGCAGTATTTT
CASSLGLAGRKTDTQYF
>TRBV12-3/TRBV12-4|TRBJ1-2|.|few
TGTGCCAGCAGTTTAGCCAGGAACTATGGCTACACCTTC
CASSLARNYGYTF
>TRBV19|TRBJ1-5|.|.
TGTGCCAGTAACCGGGACATCTGGGTCGGCAATCAGCCCCAGCATTTT
CASNRDIWVGNQPQHF
>TRBV6-5|TRBJ1-2|.|.
TGTGCCAGCAGGAAGACATACAGGGATAACTATGGCTACACCTTC
CASRKTYRDNYGYTF
>TRBV5-4|TRBJ2-1|TRBD2|.
TGTGCCAGCAGCTTGGAGAGCGGGGGGGCGAATGAGCAGTTCTTC
CASSLESGGANEQFF
>TRBV20-1|TRBJ2-1|TRBD2|.
TGCAGTGCTAGTCAAACTAGCGGGGGGGCCAGGGATGAGCAGTTCTTC
CSASQTSGGARDEQFF
>TRBV5-1|TRBJ1-3|.|.
TGCGCCAGCAGCTTGGCGGGGTTGGGAAACACCATATATTTT
CASSLAGLGNTIYF
>TRBV18|TRBJ1-1|.|.
TGTGCCAGCTCAACCTTGCCCGCAACAATGAACACTGAAGCTTTCTTT
CASSTLPATMNTEAFF
>TRBV6-5|TRBJ2-7|.|.
TGTGCCAGCAGTTACTCGAACGGGGGCTCCTACGAGCAGTACTTC
CASSYSNGGSYEQYF
>TRBV29-1|TRBJ2-3|.|once
TGCAGCGTATCACAGGGGGGGATCACAGATACGCAGTATTTT
CSVSQGGITDTQYF
>TRBV19|TRBJ1-4|.|.
TGTGCCAGTAGTACCCAACAGGGTAAAAAACTGTTTTTT
CASSTQQGKKLFF
>TRBV19|TRBJ1-2|.|.
TGTGCCAGTGCCGGACAGCTCTCCTATGGCTACACCTTC
CASAGQLSYGYTF
>TRBV19|TRBJ1-2|.|.
TGTGCCAGTAGTATCACATTACCCTATGGCTACACCTTC
CASSITLPYGYTF
>TRBV7-2|TRBJ1-2|.|.
TGTGCCAGCAGCTTAAGGGAGCCAGGCTACACCTTC
CASSLREPGYTF
>TRBV2|TRBJ1-2|.|.
TGTGCCAGCCATGAGGGGGGGCCTTATGGCTACACCTTC
CASHEGGPYGYTF
>TRBV12-3/TRBV12-4|TRBJ2-7|.|.
TGTGCCAGCAGTTTGGGTGGAGACGAGCAGTACTTC
CASSLGGDEQYF
>TRBV12-5|TRBJ1-1|.|.
TGTGCTAGTGGTTTGGACGGGGGGAAAGTGAGCCCAAAACGGTTTGATAGCACTGAAGCTTTCTTT
CASGLDGGKVSPKRFDSTEAFF
>TRBV7-9|TRBJ2-3|TRBD2|.
TGTGCCAGCAGCACCCAGCGGGGAGGGTGGTCAGATACGCAGTATTTT
CASSTQRGGWSDTQYF
>TRBV28|TRBJ2-4|.|.
TGTGCCAGCAGTTTGCAAGCCCAGGTGGACATTCAGTACTTC
CASSLQAQVDIQYF
>TRBV10-2|TRBJ1-5|.|.
TGCGCCAGCAGTGAGCCGGGGAATCAGCCCCAGCATTTT
CASSEPGNQPQHF
>TRBV29-1|TRBJ1-1|.|.
TGCAGCGTCAGGGGCGCTGAAGCTTTCTTT
CSVRGAEAFF
>TRBV5-6|TRBJ2-3|.|.
TGTGCCAGCAGCCCCTGGACAGCTAGCACAGATACGCAGTATTTT
CASSPWTASTDTQYF
>TRBV3-1/TRBV3-2|TRBJ1-2|.|.
TGTGCCAGCAGCCAAAAACCGACAGGCCAGCTAAGGTCGTATGGCTACACCTTC
CASSQKPTGQLRSYGYTF
>TRBV5-1|TRBJ1-2|.|.
TGCGCCAGCAGCTTGAGGGCCGAGGGAGCGGGGGGCTACACCTTC
CASSLRAEGAGGYTF
>TRBV19|TRBJ2-5|TRBD1|.
TGTGCCAGTAGTATAGATCATTGGGCAGGGGGCTATGAGACCCAGTACTTC
CASSIDHWAGGYETQYF
>TRBV6-5|TRBJ2-1|.|few
TGTGCCAGCATGGGGGGACTCTCGGGACGGGAGCAGTTCTTC
CASMGGLSGREQFF
>TRBV5-1|TRBJ2-2|.|.
TGCGCCAGCAGCTTGGGCCTGACTGTCTCAAACACCGGGGAGCTGTTTTTT
CASSLGLTVSNTGELFF
>TRBV7-9|TRBJ2-7|TRBD1|.
TGTGCCAGCAGCTTAGGGGGGACAGGGGATGCTTACGAGCAGTACTTC
CASSLGGTGDAYEQYF
>TRBV30|TRBJ1-5|TRBD1|few
TGTGCCTGGAGTGCCGGGACAGGGGTCAGCCAGCCCCAGCATTTT
CAWSAGTGVSQPQHF
>TRBV5-6|TRBJ2-5|TRBD2|.
TGTGCCAGCAGCCCCGTTGATAGCGGGGGCTCAGAGACCCAGTACTTC
CASSPVDSGGSETQYF
>TRBV9|TRBJ2-7|TRBD1|.
TGTGCCAGCAGCGTAGACAGGGGACCCTACGAGCAGTACTTC
CASSVDRGPYEQYF
>TRBV6-6|TRBJ2-3|TRBD2|.
TGTGCCAGCAGTTACGGGGTAGCGGGGGCCGCAGATACGCAGTATTTT
CASSYGVAGAADTQYF
>TRBV5-1|TRBJ2-5|.|.
TGCGCCAGCAGCTTGGAAGGGGTGGACAAGAGACCCCAGTACTTC
CASSLEGVDKRPQYF
>TRBV5-1|TRBJ1-5|.|.
TGCGCCAGCAGCTTGGGGACAGAAGATCAGCCCCAGCATTTT
CASSLGTEDQPQHF
>TRBV5-1|TRBJ1-3|.|.
TGCGCCAGCAGCTTAACCGGGTCACCCAGAGGCACTGGAAACACCATATATTTT
CASSLTGSPRGTGNTIYF